This is a list of T cell receptor beta chains from one sample in a study of blood T cell repertoires in COVID-19. Clones were sequenced by immunoSEQ multiplex PCR, and TCRdb holds only the in-frame ones, with some missing. The sample has about 300,000 clones, under 90% seen once. The sequenced sample consisted of peripheral blood. The receptor source for this set is a woman aged 25 to 39 with COVID-19, enrolled during active disease. Both conserved end residues are part of each CDR3. Each record gives: J gene, D gene, V gene, clone size, CDR3 protein, CDR3 DNA. D genes are given only for firm matches. Not all rows give a size; the values are once, few, many and, for expanded clones, a class.

TRBJ1-5 - TRBV12-5 few CASGLSGVFSNQPQHF TGTGCTAGTGGTTTGTCCGGGGTGTTTAGCAATCAGCCCCAGCATTTT
TRBJ2-3 - TRBV24-1 - CATSDFNRGDTQYF TGTGCCACCAGTGACTTCAACCGAGGAGATACGCAGTATTTT
TRBJ2-1 TRBD1 TRBV7-2 - CASSLDRGYNEQFF TGTGCCAGCAGCTTGGACAGGGGGTACAATGAGCAGTTCTTC
TRBJ2-3 TRBD2 TRBV6-6 - CASSPGLAGGPSTDTQYF TGTGCCAGCAGTCCAGGACTAGCGGGGGGACCTAGCACAGATACGCAGTATTTT
TRBJ2-3 TRBD2 TRBV6-5 - CASRGGSSTDTQYF TGTGCCAGCAGGGGGGGGAGTAGCACAGATACGCAGTATTTT
TRBJ2-3 TRBD2 TRBV2 - CASSGLAGIDTQYF TGTGCCAGCAGTGGACTAGCGGGGATAGATACGCAGTATTTT
TRBJ1-2 TRBD1 TRBV5-1 - CASSSTQGMVRSGYTF TGCGCCAGCAGTTCCACACAGGGGATGGTCCGGAGTGGCTACACCTTC
TRBJ1-4 TRBD1 TRBV7-9 - CASSRGQGTTNEKLFF TGTGCCAGCAGCAGAGGACAGGGGACAACTAATGAAAAACTGTTTTTT
TRBJ2-3 - TRBV27 - CASSLLTSTDTQYF TGTGCCAGCAGTTTGTTGACTAGCACAGATACGCAGTATTTT
TRBJ2-5 TRBD1 TRBV5-1 - CASSLQGDRAQETQYF TGCGCCAGCAGCTTACAAGGGGACAGGGCCCAAGAGACCCAGTACTTC
TRBJ1-2 TRBD1 TRBV5-1 - CASSLGDRGSHGYTF TGCGCCAGCAGCTTGGGGGACAGAGGGAGCCATGGCTACACCTTC
TRBJ1-1 - TRBV6-4 - CASSRYGGTEAFF TGTGCCAGCAGCCGCTACGGCGGCACTGAAGCTTTCTTT
TRBJ1-2 - TRBV6-1 - CASSEGPQGPYGYTF TGTGCCAGCAGTGAAGGACCACAGGGACCGTATGGCTACACCTTC
TRBJ1-2 - TRBV6-1 few CASCEQGHYGYTF TGTGCCAGCTGTGAACAGGGCCACTATGGCTACACCTTC
TRBJ1-6 - TRBV7-2 - CASSFGLGNSPLHF TGTGCCAGCAGCTTCGGGTTGGGTAATTCACCCCTCCACTTT
TRBJ2-6 - TRBV6-4 once CASSETGSSGANVLTF TGTGCCAGCAGCGAGACAGGTAGCTCTGGGGCCAACGTCCTGACTTTC
TRBJ2-5 TRBD1 TRBV5-5 - CASSLRQGEETQYF TGTGCCAGCAGCTTAAGGCAGGGGGAAGAGACCCAGTACTTC
TRBJ1-2 TRBD1 TRBV5-1 - CASSLEGQGYGYTF TGCGCCAGCAGCTTGGAGGGACAGGGATATGGCTACACCTTC
TRBJ1-3 - TRBV29-1 once CSGRSQAGNTIYF TGCAGCGGCCGGTCTCAGGCTGGAAACACCATATATTTT
TRBJ2-5 TRBD2 TRBV2 - CASSDAAGGGETQYF TGTGCCAGCAGTGATGCAGCGGGGGGGGGAGAGACCCAGTACTTC
TRBJ1-6 - TRBV28 - CASLLLGAGNSPLHF TGTGCCAGCCTTCTCCTCGGGGCGGGAAATTCACCCCTCCACTTT
TRBJ2-2 - TRBV19 - CASSMGDSITGELFF TGTGCCAGTAGTATGGGCGACAGTATCACCGGGGAGCTGTTTTTT
TRBJ2-1 TRBD1 TRBV7-9 - CASSETGGGEQFF TGTGCCAGCAGCGAAACAGGGGGCGGTGAGCAGTTCTTC
TRBJ1-2 TRBD1 TRBV19 - CASSPTGEAGYTF TGTGCCAGTAGTCCGACAGGGGAGGCTGGCTACACCTTC
TRBJ1-1 - TRBV29-1 - CSVEALFGELNTEAFF TGCAGCGTTGAAGCACTTTTCGGGGAATTGAACACTGAAGCTTTCTTT
TRBJ1-1 TRBD1 TRBV11-3 - CASSIGQARSWDTEAFF TGTGCCAGCAGCATAGGACAGGCCCGCTCCTGGGACACTGAAGCTTTCTTT
TRBJ2-2 TRBD2 TRBV7-9 - CASRTSSGGDTGELFF TGTGCCAGCAGGACAAGTAGCGGGGGGGACACCGGGGAGCTGTTTTTT
TRBJ1-2 TRBD1 TRBV6-5 - CASSSQGAVGYTF TGTGCCAGCAGCTCCCAGGGGGCGGTTGGCTACACCTTC
TRBJ1-1 - TRBV3-1/TRBV3-2 - CASSQNSRSEAFF TGTGCCAGCAGCCAAAACTCAAGGAGCGAAGCTTTCTTT
TRBJ1-6 - TRBV6-5 - CASRLGNSPLHF TGTGCCAGCAGGCTCGGGAATTCACCCCTCCACTTT